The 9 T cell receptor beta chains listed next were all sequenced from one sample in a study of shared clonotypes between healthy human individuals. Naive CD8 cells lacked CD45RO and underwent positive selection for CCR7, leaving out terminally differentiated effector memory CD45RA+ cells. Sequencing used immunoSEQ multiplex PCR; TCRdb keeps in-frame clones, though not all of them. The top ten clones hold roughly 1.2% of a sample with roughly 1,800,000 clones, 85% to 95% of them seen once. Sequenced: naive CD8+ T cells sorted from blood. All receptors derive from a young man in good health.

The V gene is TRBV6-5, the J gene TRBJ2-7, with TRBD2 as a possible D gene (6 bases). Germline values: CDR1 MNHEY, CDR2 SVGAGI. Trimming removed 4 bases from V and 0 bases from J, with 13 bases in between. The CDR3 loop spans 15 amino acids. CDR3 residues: CASSWGTGSSYEQYF. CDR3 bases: TGTGCCAGCAGTTGGGGAACCGGGAGCTCCTACGAGCAGTACTTC.

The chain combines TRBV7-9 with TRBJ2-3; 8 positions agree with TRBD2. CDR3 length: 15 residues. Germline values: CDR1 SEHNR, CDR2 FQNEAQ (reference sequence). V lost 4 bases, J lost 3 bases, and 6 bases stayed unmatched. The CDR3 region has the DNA TGTGCCAGCAGCTCTCCAGCGGGGGTTACAGATACGCAGTATTTT. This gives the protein CASSSPAGVTDTQYF.

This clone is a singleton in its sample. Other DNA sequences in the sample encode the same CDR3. The CDR3 DNA follows: TGTGCCAGCAGCCCGGGACTAGCGGGGCCCAATGAGCAGTTCTTC. Its translation is CASSPGLAGPNEQFF. This rearrangement joins TRBV4-2 to TRBJ2-1; 13 bases are a match to TRBD2. Looked up from germline, CDR1 is LGHNA and CDR2 is YNFKEQ. Trimming took 4 bases from V and 6 from J; bases not matched to a gene: 3. This CDR3 region has 15 residues.

CDR3 DNA: TGTGCCAGCAGCTTATCTAACACCGGGGAGCTGTTTTTT. This sequence encodes CASSLSNTGELFF. The V gene is TRBV7-8, the J gene TRBJ2-2, with unresolved D. This CDR3 region has 13 residues. V was trimmed by 2 bases and J by 2 bases, leaving 3 bases between them. Germline CDR1 SGHVS, CDR2 FQNEAQ.

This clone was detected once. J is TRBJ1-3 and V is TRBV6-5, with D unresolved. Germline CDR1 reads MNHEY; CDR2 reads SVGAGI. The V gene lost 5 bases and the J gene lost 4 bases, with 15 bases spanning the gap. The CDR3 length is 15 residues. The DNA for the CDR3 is TGTGCCAGCAGTGCTGATATACTGAGGGGAAACACCATATATTTT. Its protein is CASSADILRGNTIYF.

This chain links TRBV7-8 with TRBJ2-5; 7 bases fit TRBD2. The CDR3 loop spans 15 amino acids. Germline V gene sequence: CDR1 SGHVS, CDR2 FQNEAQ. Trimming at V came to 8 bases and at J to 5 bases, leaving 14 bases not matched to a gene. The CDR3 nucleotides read TGTGCCAGCTTCCTGGGGGAGGGCCGTGGCGAGACCCAGTACTTC. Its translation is CASFLGEGRGETQYF.

CDR3 sequence: CASSLVGGSGQETQYF. The CDR3 nucleotides are TGTGCCAGCAGCTTAGTCGGGGGATCGGGGCAAGAGACCCAGTACTTC. The genes are TRBV11-2 and TRBJ2-5; TRBD2 might be the D (6 bases). Germline CDR1 reads SGHAT; CDR2 reads FQNNGV. The V and J ends lost 1 base and 2 bases respectively, with 14 bases between them. There are 16 residues in the CDR3.

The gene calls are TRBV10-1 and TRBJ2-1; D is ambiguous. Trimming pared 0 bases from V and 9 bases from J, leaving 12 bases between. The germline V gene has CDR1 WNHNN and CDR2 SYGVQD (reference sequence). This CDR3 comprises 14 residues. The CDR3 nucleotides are TGCGCCAGCAGTGAGTCGTTAGCTGGTGGTGAGCAGTTCTTC. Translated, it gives CASSESLAGGEQFF.

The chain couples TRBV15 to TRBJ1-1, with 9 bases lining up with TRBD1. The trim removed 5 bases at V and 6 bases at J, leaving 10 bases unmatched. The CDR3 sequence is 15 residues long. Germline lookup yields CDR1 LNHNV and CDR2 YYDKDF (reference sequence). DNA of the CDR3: TGTGCCACCAGCGGCGGGACAGGGTTGGGCGCTGAAGCTTTCTTT. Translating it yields CATSGGTGLGAEAFF.